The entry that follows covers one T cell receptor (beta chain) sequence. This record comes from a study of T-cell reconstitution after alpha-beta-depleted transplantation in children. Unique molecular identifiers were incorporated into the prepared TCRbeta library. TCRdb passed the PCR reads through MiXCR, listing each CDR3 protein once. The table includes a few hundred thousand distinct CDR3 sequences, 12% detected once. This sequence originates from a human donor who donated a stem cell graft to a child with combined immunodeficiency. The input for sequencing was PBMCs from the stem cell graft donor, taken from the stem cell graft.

CDR3 in DNA: TGCGCCAGCAGCCGAATCCAGGAGAACACCGGGGAGCTGTTTTTT. It translates to CASSRIQENTGELFF. The J gene is TRBJ2-2, the V gene TRBV5-1, with D unresolved. This CDR3 comprises 15 residues. From germline, CDR1 is SGHRS and CDR2 YFSETQ. V shed 4 bases and J shed 1 base, with 11 bases lying between them.